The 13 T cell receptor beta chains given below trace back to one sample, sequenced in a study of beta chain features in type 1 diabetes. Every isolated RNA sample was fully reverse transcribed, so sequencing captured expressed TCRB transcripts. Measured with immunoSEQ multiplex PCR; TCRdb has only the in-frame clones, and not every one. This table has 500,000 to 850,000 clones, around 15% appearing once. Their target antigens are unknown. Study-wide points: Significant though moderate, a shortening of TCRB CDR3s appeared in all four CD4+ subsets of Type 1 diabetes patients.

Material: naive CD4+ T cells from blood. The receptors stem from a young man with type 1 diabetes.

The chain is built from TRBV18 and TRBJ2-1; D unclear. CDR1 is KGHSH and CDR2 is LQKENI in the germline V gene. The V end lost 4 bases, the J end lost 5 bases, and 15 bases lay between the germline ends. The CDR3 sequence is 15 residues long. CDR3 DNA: TGTGCCAGCTCACTTTCGATGGGGAAAGACAATGAGCAGTTCTTC. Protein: CASSLSMGKDNEQFF.

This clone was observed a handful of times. The chain's CDR3 is CASSSFGVAGATSGAKNIQYF. CDR3 DNA: TGTGCCAGCAGCTCTTTCGGGGTAGCGGGGGCTACAAGCGGAGCCAAAAACATTCAGTACTTC. This rearrangement joins TRBV2 to TRBJ2-4; 9 bases are shared with TRBD2. The germline CDR1 and CDR2 sequences are SNHLY and FYNNEI. The V and J ends lost 6 bases and 0 bases, in that order; junction bases with no gene match: 21. CDR3 size: 21 residues.

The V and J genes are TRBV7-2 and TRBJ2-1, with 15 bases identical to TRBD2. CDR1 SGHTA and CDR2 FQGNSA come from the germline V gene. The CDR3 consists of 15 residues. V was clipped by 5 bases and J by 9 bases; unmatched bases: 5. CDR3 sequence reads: CASSPGLAGGSEQFF. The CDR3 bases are TGTGCCAGCAGCCCCGGACTAGCGGGGGGGTCTGAGCAGTTCTTC.

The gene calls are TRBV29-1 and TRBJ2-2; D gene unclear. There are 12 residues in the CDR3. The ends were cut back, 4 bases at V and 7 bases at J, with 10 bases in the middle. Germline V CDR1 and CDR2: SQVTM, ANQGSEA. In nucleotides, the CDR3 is TGCAGCGTTGGAATTTTTGGCGGGGAGCTGTTTTTT. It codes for CSVGIFGGELFF.

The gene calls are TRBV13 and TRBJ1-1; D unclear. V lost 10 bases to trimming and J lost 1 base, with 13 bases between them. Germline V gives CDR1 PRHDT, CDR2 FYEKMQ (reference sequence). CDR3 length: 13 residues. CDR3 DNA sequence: TGTGCCACCTCCAGTAATCCGAACACTGAAGCTTTCTTT. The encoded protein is CATSSNPNTEAFF.

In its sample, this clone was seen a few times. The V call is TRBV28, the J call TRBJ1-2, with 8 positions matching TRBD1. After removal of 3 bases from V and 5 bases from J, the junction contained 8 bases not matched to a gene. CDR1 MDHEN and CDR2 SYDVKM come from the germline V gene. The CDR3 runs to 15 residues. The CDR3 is CASSLIGQGSYGYTF. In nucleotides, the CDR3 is TGTGCCAGCAGTTTGATTGGACAGGGTAGTTATGGCTACACCTTC.

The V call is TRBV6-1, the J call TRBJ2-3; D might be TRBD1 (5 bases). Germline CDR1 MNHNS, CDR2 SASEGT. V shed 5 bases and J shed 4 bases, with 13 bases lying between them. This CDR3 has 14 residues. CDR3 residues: CASSSALTADTQYF. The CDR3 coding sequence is TGTGCCAGCAGTTCTGCCTTGACAGCAGATACGCAGTATTTT.

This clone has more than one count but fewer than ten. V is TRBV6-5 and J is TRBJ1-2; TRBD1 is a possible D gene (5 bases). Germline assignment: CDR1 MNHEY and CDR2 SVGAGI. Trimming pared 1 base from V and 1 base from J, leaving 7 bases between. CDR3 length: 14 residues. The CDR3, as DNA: TGTGCCAGCAGTTACTTGGACAATAACTATGGCTACACCTTC. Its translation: CASSYLDNNYGYTF.

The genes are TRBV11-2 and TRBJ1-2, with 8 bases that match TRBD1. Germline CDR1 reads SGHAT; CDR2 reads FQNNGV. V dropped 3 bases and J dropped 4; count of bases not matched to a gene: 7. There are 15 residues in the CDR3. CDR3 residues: CASSLTGVALYGYTF. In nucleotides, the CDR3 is TGTGCCAGCAGCTTGACAGGGGTGGCCCTCTATGGCTACACCTTC.

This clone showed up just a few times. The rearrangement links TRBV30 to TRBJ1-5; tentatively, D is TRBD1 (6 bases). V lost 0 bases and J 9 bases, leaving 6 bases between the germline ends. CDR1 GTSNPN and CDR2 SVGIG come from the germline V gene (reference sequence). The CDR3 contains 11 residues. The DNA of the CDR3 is TGTGCCTGGAGTGTACAGGGGCCCCAGCATTTT. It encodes CAWSVQGPQHF.

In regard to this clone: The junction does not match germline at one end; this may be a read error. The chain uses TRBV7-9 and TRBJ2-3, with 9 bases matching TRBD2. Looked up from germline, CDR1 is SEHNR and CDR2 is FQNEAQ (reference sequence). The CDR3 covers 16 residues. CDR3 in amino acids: CASSLGVAGVTDTQYF. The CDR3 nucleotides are TGTGCCAGCAGTTTAGGAGTAGCGGGGGTAACAGATACGCAGTATTTT. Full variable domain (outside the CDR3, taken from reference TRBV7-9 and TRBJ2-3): DTGVSQNPRHKITKRGQNVTFRCDPISEHNRLYWYRQTLGQGPEFLTYFQNEAQLEKSRLLSDRFSAERPKGSFSTLEIQRTEQGDSAMYLCASSLGVAGVTDTQYFGPGTRLTVL.

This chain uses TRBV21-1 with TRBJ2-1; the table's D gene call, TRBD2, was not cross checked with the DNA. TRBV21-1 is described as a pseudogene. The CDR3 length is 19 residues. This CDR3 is CASSKTGLAGAFPQNEQFF. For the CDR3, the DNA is TGTGCCAGCAGCAAAACGGGACTAGCGGGAGCCTTCCCACAGAATGAGCAGTTCTTC.

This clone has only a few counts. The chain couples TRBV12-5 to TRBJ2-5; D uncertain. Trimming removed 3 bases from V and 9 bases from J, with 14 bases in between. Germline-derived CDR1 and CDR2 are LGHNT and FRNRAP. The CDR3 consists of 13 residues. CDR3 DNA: TGTGCTAGTGGTTTAGGCCCCCAAAGGGCCCAGTACTTC. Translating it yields CASGLGPQRAQYF.